This T cell receptor beta chain was captured in a study of metastatic and nonmetastatic thyroid tumors. V trimming: 7 bases; J trimming: 4 bases; junction bases outside the gene matches: 7. Looked up from germline, CDR1 is MNHEY and CDR2 is SVGEGT. This CDR3 has 15 amino acids. In the authors' workflow: Between-group CDR3 differences, defined by clinicopathological status, yielded a distant-metastasis classifier for papillary thyroid cancer. Using MiXCR, TCRdb reanalyzed the PCR reads. These V and J calls rely on TCRdb rather than the paper's analysis. The sample includes about 40,000 clones, roughly 11% seen only once; the top ten take around 25%. Not a single patient had been given any form of treatment at any point before undergoing thyroid surgery. In this sample, this clone turned up many times.

The genes are TRBV6-2 or TRBV6-3 and TRBJ2-6; 7 bases match TRBD1. The sequencing sample was made of blood. The TCR comes from a female donor with papillary thyroid cancer or a benign thyroid nodule (not recorded which). Some clones in this sample may be carry-over from other donors' samples. CDR3 residues: CASTLTGAGANVLTF. In nucleotides, the CDR3 is TGTGCCAGCACCCTCACAGGGGCAGGGGCCAACGTCCTGACTTTC.